These 18 T cell receptor beta chains share one sample of origin, sequenced in a study of OX40 agonist ivuxolimab in advanced cancers. Assay used: immunoSEQ multiplex PCR; TCRdb lists only in-frame clones, some missing. There are more than 50,000 clones in the sample; about 85% occur only once, and under 0.4% lies in the top ten. This specimen was CD4+ or CD8+ T cells sorted from blood, taken in a trial of the OX40 agonist ivuxolimab. The receptor source for this set is an adult with an advanced solid tumor such as melanoma, head and neck, liver or kidney cancer.

This chain joins TRBV10-1 and TRBJ2-5; tentative D call: TRBD2 (6 bases). V dropped 5 bases and J dropped 1 base, with 11 bases sitting between them. The V gene's germline CDR1 is WNHNN and CDR2 SYGVQD (reference sequence). The CDR3 totals 14 residues. In DNA form, the CDR3 reads TGCGCCAGCAGTATCGGGGGAACCCAAGAGACCCAGTACTTC. It translates to CASSIGGTQETQYF.

The table lists this clone with a few counts. The V gene is TRBV29-1, the J gene TRBJ2-4; 7 bases map to TRBD1. CDR3 size: 18 residues. CDR1 SQVTM and CDR2 ANQGSEA come from the germline V gene. J lost 6 bases, V lost 4 bases, and 21 bases had no gene match. CDR3 amino acids: CSVANDRVGVSGRNIQYF. In nucleotides, the CDR3 is TGCAGCGTTGCGAATGACAGGGTCGGAGTATCGGGGAGAAACATTCAGTACTTC.

The chain is built from TRBV2 and TRBJ1-1, with D possibly being TRBD1 (6 bases). Trimming shortened V by 8 bases and J by 7 bases, and 11 bases separated the two germline ends. The length of the CDR3 is 11 residues. Germline CDR1 reads SNHLY; CDR2 reads FYNNEI. In DNA form, the CDR3 reads TGTGCCAGCCAGAGACAGGATGAAGCTTTCTTT. Amino acid sequence: CASQRQDEAFF.

V is TRBV7-9 and J is TRBJ1-4, with D possibly being TRBD1 (5 bases). The CDR3 spans 14 residues. Germline V gives CDR1 SEHNR, CDR2 FQNEAQ (reference sequence). Trimming left V 0 bases short and J 8 bases short, with 10 bases between. The CDR3 DNA is TGTGCCAGCAGCTTAGCCGGCAGGGTGGAAAAACTGTTTTTT. Encoded protein: CASSLAGRVEKLFF.

The chain links TRBV7-9 to TRBJ2-7; D call uncertain. The CDR3 runs 13 residues. Trimming stripped 1 base from V and 6 bases from J, with 10 bases between. CDR1 is SEHNR and CDR2 is FQNEAQ in the germline V gene (reference sequence). The DNA of the CDR3 is TGTGCCAGCAGCTTAGGAGGCCCGAGCGAGCAGTACTTC. Translated: CASSLGGPSEQYF.

This CDR3 is CASARSNYGYTF. The DNA of the CDR3 is TGTGCCAGCGCGAGGTCTAACTATGGCTACACCTTC. The chain joins TRBV6-5 to TRBJ1-2; the D is unclear. Germline CDR1 is MNHEY and CDR2 is SVGAGI. V gave up 8 bases and J gave up 0 bases, with 7 bases separating them. This CDR3 has 12 residues.

The rearrangement links TRBV5-1 to TRBJ2-5; 7 positions match TRBD2. The germline V gene encodes CDR1 SGHRS and CDR2 YFSETQ. Trimming at V came to 2 bases and at J to 5 bases, leaving 3 bases not matched to a gene. This CDR3 region has 13 residues. CDR3 region: CASSLLAPETQYF. The CDR3 nucleotides are TGCGCCAGCAGCTTACTAGCGCCGGAGACCCAGTACTTC.

The rearrangement uses TRBV18 and TRBJ2-3; D may be TRBD1 or TRBD2 (5 bases each). V lost 3 bases and J lost 4, with 20 bases in between. The CDR3 is 17 residues long. Germline loops: CDR1 KGHSH, CDR2 LQKENI. CDR3 in amino acids: CASSPGKGPGSADTQYF. CDR3 coding DNA: TGTGCCAGCTCACCGGGTAAGGGGCCGGGGTCGGCAGATACGCAGTATTTT.

V usage is TRBV19 and J usage is TRBJ1-6, with D uncertain. Between the trimmed V and J ends, which lost 3 bases and 6 bases, there was a span of 18 bases. CDR3 size: 17 residues. Looked up from germline, CDR1 is LNHDA and CDR2 is SQIVND (reference sequence). CDR3 region: CASSMMSGMPGNSPLHF. In nucleotides, the CDR3 is TGTGCCAGTAGTATGATGTCAGGTATGCCCGGTAATTCACCCCTCCACTTT.

In its sample, this clone was seen once. This chain connects TRBV11-2 to TRBJ1-1, with TRBD1 as a possible D gene (6 bases). Germline assignment: CDR1 SGHAT and CDR2 FQNNGV. The V end was cut by 2 bases, the J end by 1 base, with 11 bases between. The CDR3 contains 15 residues. The CDR3 protein is CASSLFQGRNTEAFF. The CDR3 DNA sequence: TGTGCCAGCAGCTTATTTCAGGGGAGGAACACTGAAGCTTTCTTT. The full variable domain, rest sourced from reference TRBV11-2 and TRBJ1-1, is EAGVAQSPRYKIIEKRQSVAFWCNPISGHATLYWYQQILGQGPKLLIQFQNNGVVDDSQLPKDRFSAERLKGVDSTLKIQPAKLEDSAVYLCASSLFQGRNTEAFFGQGTRLTVV.

The table lists this clone with a count of one. The rearrangement links TRBV7-9 to TRBJ1-5; D not certain. Germline V gene lookup returns CDR1 SEHNR and CDR2 FQNEAQ (reference sequence). The V end was cut by 0 bases, the J end by 0 bases, with 6 bases between. The CDR3 consists of 15 residues. Here the CDR3 reads CASSLAADSNQPQHF. CDR3 in DNA: TGTGCCAGCAGCTTAGCGGCGGATAGCAATCAGCCCCAGCATTTT. The whole variable domain, filled in from reference TRBV7-9 and TRBJ1-5, reads DTGVSQNPRHKITKRGQNVTFRCDPISEHNRLYWYRQTLGQGPEFLTYFQNEAQLEKSRLLSDRFSAERPKGSFSTLEIQRTEQGDSAMYLCASSLAADSNQPQHFGDGTRLSIL.

The chain carries TRBV18 and TRBJ1-4, with D unresolved. The CDR3 has 13 residues. V shed 5 bases and J shed 10 bases, with 14 bases lying between them. Germline CDR1 reads KGHSH; CDR2 reads LQKENI. CDR3 bases: TGTGCCAGCTCATCAGATGTTGGTGGAAAACTGTTTTTT. This codes for CASSSDVGGKLFF.

The rearrangement links TRBV13 to TRBJ2-7; TRBD1 matches at 10 bases. V lost 6 bases, J lost 6 bases, and 8 bases stayed unmatched. In germline, CDR1 is PRHDT, CDR2 FYEKMQ (reference sequence). The CDR3 length is 14 residues. The CDR3 spells CASRKTGGGGEQYF. In DNA form, the CDR3 reads TGTGCCAGCAGGAAGACAGGGGGCGGAGGCGAGCAGTACTTC.

The chain joins TRBV12-5 to TRBJ2-1, with D possibly being TRBD1 (5 bases). The ends were cut back, 0 bases at V and 13 bases at J, with 10 bases in the middle. The germline V gene has CDR1 LGHNT and CDR2 FRNRAP. The CDR3 has 12 residues. The CDR3 coding sequence is TGTGCTAGTGGTTTGGTACCGACAGATCAGTTCTTC. Protein product: CASGLVPTDQFF.

This chain connects TRBV11-2 to TRBJ2-2, with TRBD2 matching over 8 bases. The CDR3 has 16 residues. With V trimmed by 2 bases and J by 0 bases, 2 bases remained unmatched. Per the germline V gene, CDR1 is SGHAT and CDR2 is FQNNGV. CDR3: CASSLSGGANTGELFF. The CDR3 DNA is TGTGCCAGCAGCTTAAGCGGGGGCGCGAACACCGGGGAGCTGTTTTTT.

The V and J genes are TRBV7-9 and TRBJ2-3; D is unclear. The CDR3 length is 15 residues. The V end was cut by 5 bases, the J end by 1 base, with 13 bases between. Germline V lookup: CDR1 SEHNR, CDR2 FQNEAQ (reference sequence). The CDR3 protein is CASSPESRGTDTQYF. The CDR3 DNA is TGTGCCAGCAGCCCCGAGAGCCGGGGCACAGATACGCAGTATTTT. The whole variable domain, filled in from reference TRBV7-9 and TRBJ2-3, reads DTGVSQNPRHKITKRGQNVTFRCDPISEHNRLYWYRQTLGQGPEFLTYFQNEAQLEKSRLLSDRFSAERPKGSFSTLEIQRTEQGDSAMYLCASSPESRGTDTQYFGPGTRLTVL.

The genes are TRBV5-1 and TRBJ2-1; 9 nucleotides line up with TRBD2. This CDR3 contains 15 residues. Germline-derived CDR1 and CDR2 are SGHRS and YFSETQ. Losses at the gene ends were 5 bases for V and 4 bases for J; bases not matched to a gene: 7. CDR3 DNA: TGCGCCAGCAGTCAAGCGGGGGGAACTTACAATGAGCAGTTCTTC. Translated: CASSQAGGTYNEQFF.

V is TRBV7-2 and J is TRBJ2-1; 12 bases fit TRBD2. Germline CDR1 reads SGHTA; CDR2 reads FQGNSA. The CDR3 runs 18 residues. V lost 2 bases to trimming and J lost 3 bases; unmatched junction nucleotides: 8. The CDR3 DNA reads as TGTGCCAGCAGCTTACGGCCTAGCGGGGGGGCTGGCTACAATGAGCAGTTCTTC. This sequence encodes CASSLRPSGGAGYNEQFF.